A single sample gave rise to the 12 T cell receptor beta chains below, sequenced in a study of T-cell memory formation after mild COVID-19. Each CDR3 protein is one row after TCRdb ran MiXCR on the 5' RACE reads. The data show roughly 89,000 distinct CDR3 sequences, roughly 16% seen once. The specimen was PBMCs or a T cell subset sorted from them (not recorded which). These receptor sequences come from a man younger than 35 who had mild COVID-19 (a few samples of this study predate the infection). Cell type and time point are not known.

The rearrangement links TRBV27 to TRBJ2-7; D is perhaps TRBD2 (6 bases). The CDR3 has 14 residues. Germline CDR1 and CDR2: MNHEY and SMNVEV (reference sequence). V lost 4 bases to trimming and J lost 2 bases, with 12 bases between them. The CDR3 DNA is TGTGCCAGCAGTTCGGGGGTCCCCCCCTACGAGCAGTACTTC. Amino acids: CASSSGVPPYEQYF.

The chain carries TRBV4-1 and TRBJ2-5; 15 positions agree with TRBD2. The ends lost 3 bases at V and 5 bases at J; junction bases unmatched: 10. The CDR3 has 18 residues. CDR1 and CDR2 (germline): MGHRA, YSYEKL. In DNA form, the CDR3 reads TGCGCCAGCAGCCAGCCCGGACTAGCGGGGGGGGACGGGGAGACCCAGTACTTC. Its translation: CASSQPGLAGGDGETQYF.

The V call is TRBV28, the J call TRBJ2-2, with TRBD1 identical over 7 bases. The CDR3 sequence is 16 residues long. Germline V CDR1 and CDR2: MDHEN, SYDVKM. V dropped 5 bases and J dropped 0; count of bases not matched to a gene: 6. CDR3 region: CASSPMGQTNTGELFF. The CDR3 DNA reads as TGTGCCAGCAGTCCGATGGGACAGACGAACACCGGGGAGCTGTTTTTT.

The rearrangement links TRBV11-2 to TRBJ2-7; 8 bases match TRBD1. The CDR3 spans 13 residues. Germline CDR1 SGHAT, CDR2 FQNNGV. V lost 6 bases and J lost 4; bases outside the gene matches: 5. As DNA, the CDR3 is TGTGCCAGCAGTCGTACAGGGGGATACGAGCAGTACTTC. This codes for CASSRTGGYEQYF.

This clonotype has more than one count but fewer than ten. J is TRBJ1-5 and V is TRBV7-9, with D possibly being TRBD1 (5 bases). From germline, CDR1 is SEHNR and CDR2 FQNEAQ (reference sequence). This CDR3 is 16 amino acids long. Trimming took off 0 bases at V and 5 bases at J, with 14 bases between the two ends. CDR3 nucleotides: TGTGCCAGCAGCTTAGCGGCGGCTGGGGGTCATCAGCCCCAGCATTTT. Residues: CASSLAAAGGHQPQHF.

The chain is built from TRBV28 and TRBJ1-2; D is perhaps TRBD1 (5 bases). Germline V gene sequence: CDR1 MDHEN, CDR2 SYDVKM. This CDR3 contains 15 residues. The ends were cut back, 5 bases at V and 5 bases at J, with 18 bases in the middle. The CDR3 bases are TGTGCCAGCAGTCCCTTAAGTGGGGGTTGGTATGGCTACACCTTC. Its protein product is CASSPLSGGWYGYTF.

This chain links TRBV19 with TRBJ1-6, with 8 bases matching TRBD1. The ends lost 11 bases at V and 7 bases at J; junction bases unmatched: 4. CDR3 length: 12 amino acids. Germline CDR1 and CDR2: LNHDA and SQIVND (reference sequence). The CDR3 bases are TGTGCCTCCGGACAGGGAAATTCACCCCTCCACTTT. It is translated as CASGQGNSPLHF.

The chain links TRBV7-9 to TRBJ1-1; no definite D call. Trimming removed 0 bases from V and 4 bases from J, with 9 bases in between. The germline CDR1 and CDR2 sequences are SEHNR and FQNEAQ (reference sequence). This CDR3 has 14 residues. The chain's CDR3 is CASSLARVATEAFF. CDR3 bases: TGTGCCAGCAGCTTAGCACGGGTAGCCACTGAAGCTTTCTTT.

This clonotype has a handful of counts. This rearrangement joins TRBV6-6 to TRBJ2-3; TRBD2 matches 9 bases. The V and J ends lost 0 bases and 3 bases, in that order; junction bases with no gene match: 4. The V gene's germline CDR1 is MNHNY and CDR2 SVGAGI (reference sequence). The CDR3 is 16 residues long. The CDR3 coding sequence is TGTGCCAGCAGTTACTCGGCGGGGGGGCCAACAGATACGCAGTATTTT. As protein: CASSYSAGGPTDTQYF.

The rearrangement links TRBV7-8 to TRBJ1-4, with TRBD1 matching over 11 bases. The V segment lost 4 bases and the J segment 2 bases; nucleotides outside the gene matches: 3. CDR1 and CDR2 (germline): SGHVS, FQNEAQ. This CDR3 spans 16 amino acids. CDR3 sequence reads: CASSSGQGATNEKLFF. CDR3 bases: TGTGCCAGCAGCTCCGGACAGGGGGCCACTAATGAAAAACTGTTTTTT.

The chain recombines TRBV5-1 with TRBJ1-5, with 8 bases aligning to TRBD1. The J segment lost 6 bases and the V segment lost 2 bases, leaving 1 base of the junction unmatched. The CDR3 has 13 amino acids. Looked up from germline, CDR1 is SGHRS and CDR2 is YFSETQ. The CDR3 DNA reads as TGCGCCAGCAGCTTCACAGGGGGTCAGCCCCAGCATTTT. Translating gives CASSFTGGQPQHF.

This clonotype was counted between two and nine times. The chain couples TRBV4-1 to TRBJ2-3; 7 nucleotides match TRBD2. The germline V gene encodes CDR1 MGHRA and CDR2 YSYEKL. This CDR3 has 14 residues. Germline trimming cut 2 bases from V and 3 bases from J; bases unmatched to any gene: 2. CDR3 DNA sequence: TGCGCCAGCAGCCAATTGCGGGGGACAGATACGCAGTATTTT. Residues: CASSQLRGTDTQYF.